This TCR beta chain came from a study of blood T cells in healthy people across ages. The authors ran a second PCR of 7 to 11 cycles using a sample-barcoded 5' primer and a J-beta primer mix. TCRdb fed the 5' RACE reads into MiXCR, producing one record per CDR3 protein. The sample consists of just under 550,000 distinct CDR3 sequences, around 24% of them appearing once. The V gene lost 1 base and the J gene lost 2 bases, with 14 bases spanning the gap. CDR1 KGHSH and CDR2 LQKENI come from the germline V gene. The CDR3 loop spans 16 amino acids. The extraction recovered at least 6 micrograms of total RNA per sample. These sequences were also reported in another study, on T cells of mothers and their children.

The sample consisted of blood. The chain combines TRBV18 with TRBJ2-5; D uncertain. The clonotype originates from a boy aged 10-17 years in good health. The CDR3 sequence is CASSPQRVRDQETQYF. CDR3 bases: TGTGCCAGCTCACCACAACGGGTCAGAGATCAAGAGACCCAGTACTTC.